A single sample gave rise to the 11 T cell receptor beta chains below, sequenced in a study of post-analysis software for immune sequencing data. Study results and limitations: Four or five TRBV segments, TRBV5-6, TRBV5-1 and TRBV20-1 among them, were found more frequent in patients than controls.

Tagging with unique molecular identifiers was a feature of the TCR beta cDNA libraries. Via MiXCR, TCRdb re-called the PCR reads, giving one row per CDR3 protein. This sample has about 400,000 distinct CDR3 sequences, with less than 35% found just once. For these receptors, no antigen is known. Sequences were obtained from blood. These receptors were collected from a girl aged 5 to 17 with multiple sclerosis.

The CDR3 DNA is TGTGCCAGCAGTCGGTCGGGGACAGCGGGGAAAAACATTCAGTACTTC. It codes for CASSRSGTAGKNIQYF. This sequence joins TRBV27 and TRBJ2-4; D may match TRBD1 or TRBD2 (7 bases each). The V end lost 5 bases, the J end lost 4 bases, and 18 bases lay between the germline ends. CDR1 is MNHEY and CDR2 is SMNVEV in the germline V gene (reference sequence). The length of the CDR3 is 16 residues.

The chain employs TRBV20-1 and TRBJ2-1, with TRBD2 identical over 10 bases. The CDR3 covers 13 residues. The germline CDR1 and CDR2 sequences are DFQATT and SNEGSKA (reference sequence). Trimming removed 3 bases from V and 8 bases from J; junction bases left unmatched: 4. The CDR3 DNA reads TGCAGTGCTAGGACTAGCGGGTATTATGAGCAGTTCTTC. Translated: CSARTSGYYEQFF.

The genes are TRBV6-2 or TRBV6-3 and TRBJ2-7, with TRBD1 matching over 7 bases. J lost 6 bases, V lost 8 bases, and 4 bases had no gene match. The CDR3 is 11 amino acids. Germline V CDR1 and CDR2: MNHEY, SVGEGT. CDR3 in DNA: TGTGCCAGCCTACAGGGGTCCGAGCAGTACTTC. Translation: CASLQGSEQYF.

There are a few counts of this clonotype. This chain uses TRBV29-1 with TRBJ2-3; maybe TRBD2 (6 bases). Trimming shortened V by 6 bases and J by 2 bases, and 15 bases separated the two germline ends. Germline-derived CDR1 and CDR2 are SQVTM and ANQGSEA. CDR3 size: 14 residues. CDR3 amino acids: CSVKSGLITDTQYF. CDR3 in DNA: TGCAGCGTCAAAAGCGGGTTAATCACAGATACGCAGTATTTT.

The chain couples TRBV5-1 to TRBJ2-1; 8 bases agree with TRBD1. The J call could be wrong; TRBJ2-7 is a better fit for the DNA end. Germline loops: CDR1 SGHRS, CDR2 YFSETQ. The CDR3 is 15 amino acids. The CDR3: CASSLGGTGYNEQYF. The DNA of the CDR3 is TGCGCCAGCAGCTTGGGGGGGACAGGCTACAATGAGCAGTACTTC.

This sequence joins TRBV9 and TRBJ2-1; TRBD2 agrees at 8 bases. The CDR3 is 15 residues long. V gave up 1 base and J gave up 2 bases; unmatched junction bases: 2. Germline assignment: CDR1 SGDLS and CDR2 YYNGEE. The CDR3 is CASSVYGGAYNEQFF. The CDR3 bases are TGTGCCAGCAGCGTATACGGGGGGGCCTACAATGAGCAGTTCTTC.

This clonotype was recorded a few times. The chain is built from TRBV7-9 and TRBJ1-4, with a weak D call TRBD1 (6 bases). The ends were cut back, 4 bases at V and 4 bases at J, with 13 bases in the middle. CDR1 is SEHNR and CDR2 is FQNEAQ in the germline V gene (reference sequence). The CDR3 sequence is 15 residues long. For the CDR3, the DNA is TGTGCCAGCAGCTCCGGGGGCGTGGGTAATGAAAAACTGTTTTTT. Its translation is CASSSGGVGNEKLFF. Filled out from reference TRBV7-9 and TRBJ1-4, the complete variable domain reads DTGVSQNPRHKITKRGQNVTFRCDPISEHNRLYWYRQTLGQGPEFLTYFQNEAQLEKSRLLSDRFSAERPKGSFSTLEIQRTEQGDSAMYLCASSSGGVGNEKLFFGSGTQLSVL.

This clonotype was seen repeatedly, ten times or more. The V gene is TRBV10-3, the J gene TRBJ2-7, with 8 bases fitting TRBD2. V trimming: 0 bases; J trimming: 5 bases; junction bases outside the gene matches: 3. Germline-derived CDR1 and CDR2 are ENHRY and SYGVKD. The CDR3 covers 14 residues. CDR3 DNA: TGTGCCATCAGTGAGTCATCCGGGGGGGACGAGCAGTACTTC. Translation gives CAISESSGGDEQYF.

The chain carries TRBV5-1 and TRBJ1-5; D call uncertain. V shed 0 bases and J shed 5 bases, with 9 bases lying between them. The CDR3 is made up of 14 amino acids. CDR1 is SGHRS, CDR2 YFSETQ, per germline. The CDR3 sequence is CASSLGGEDQPQHF. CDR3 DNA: TGCGCCAGCAGCTTGGGAGGAGAGGATCAGCCCCAGCATTTT.

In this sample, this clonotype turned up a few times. CDR3 region: CASSRSSGGVSTDTQYF. Written as DNA, the CDR3 is TGTGCCAGCAGTAGGTCTAGCGGGGGAGTTAGCACAGATACGCAGTATTTT. V and J are TRBV27 and TRBJ2-3; 10 positions agree with TRBD2. CDR1 and CDR2 (germline): MNHEY, SMNVEV (reference sequence). V dropped 5 bases and J dropped 0; count of bases not matched to a gene: 8. The CDR3 has 17 residues.

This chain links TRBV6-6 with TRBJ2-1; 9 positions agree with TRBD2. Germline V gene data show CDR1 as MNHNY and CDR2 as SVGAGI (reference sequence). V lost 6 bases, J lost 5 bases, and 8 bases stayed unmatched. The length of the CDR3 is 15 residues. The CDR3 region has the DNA TGTGCCAGCAGGCTGAGCGGGGGGACCGACAATGAGCAGTTCTTC. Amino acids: CASRLSGGTDNEQFF.